The rows below give T cell receptor beta chains drawn from one sample of a study of PD-1 blockade in classical Hodgkin lymphoma. Method: immunoSEQ multiplex PCR; TCRdb's copy keeps in-frame clones and lacks some. Of approximately 25,000 clones detected, roughly three quarters appear once; the ten largest clones hold 2.5% to 4%. The sample consisted of peripheral blood mononuclear cells (PBMCs), taken at baseline. All receptors come from a human donor with classical Hodgkin lymphoma. The CDR3 runs from the conserved cysteine through the conserved F or W. Fields, in order: CDR3 DNA, CDR3 protein, J gene, clone size, D gene, V gene. The D gene is left open where the match is weak. Clone size is shown for a subset of rows, as once, few, many or a class of expanded clone.

DNA: TGTGCCAGCACCCTGGACACGGTCGGGTATGGTGAGCAGTTCTTC
CDR3: CASTLDTVGYGEQFF
J: TRBJ2-1
size: -
D: -
V: TRBV27

DNA: TGTGCCAGCAGCCCGGACCTACAGGAGACCCAGTACTTC
CDR3: CASSPDLQETQYF
J: TRBJ2-5
size: few
D: -
V: TRBV11-2

DNA: TGTGCCAGCAATCAGGGGCCGGGCACAGATACGCAGTATTTT
CDR3: CASNQGPGTDTQYF
J: TRBJ2-3
size: once
D: -
V: TRBV6-5

DNA: TGCGCCAGCAGCCAAGGGGTTCGGGTACCCGCAACTAATGAAAAACTGTTTTTT
CDR3: CASSQGVRVPATNEKLFF
J: TRBJ1-4
size: -
D: -
V: TRBV4-1

DNA: TGCGCCAGCAGCCATTTCCCCTTCGGGGAGGGGACTGAAGCTTTCTTT
CDR3: CASSHFPFGEGTEAFF
J: TRBJ1-1
size: -
D: -
V: TRBV4-1

DNA: TGTGCCAGCTCACCAGAGGAGGGTTCACCCCTCCACTTT
CDR3: CASSPEEGSPLHF
J: TRBJ1-6
size: -
D: -
V: TRBV18

DNA: TGTGCCAGCAGCCGCCGCGACAGCTACAATGAGCAGTTCTTC
CDR3: CASSRRDSYNEQFF
J: TRBJ2-1
size: -
D: -
V: TRBV7-8

DNA: TGTGCCACCAGCAGAGATCTTGACTGGGCAGATACGCAGTATTTT
CDR3: CATSRDLDWADTQYF
J: TRBJ2-3
size: -
D: -
V: TRBV15

DNA: TGTGCCAGTAGGACAGGGTTCGGCTACACCTTC
CDR3: CASRTGFGYTF
J: TRBJ1-2
size: once
D: TRBD1
V: TRBV19

DNA: TGTGCCAGCAGCTTAGGTCAACAGGGGGCTGGGCAGCCCCAGCATTTT
CDR3: CASSLGQQGAGQPQHF
J: TRBJ1-5
size: -
D: TRBD1
V: TRBV7-8

DNA: TGTGCCACCAGCAGAGATGGCGGGACAGGGAGACAAGAGACCCAGTACTTC
CDR3: CATSRDGGTGRQETQYF
J: TRBJ2-5
size: -
D: TRBD1
V: TRBV15

DNA: TGTGCCAGCAGTCCCTGGACAGGGCCCTACGAGCAGTACTTC
CDR3: CASSPWTGPYEQYF
J: TRBJ2-7
size: few
D: TRBD1
V: TRBV28

DNA: TGTGCCAGCAGCGGTCAGAGAGACTATACGAACACTGAAGCTTTCTTT
CDR3: CASSGQRDYTNTEAFF
J: TRBJ1-1
size: few
D: -
V: TRBV7-9

DNA: TGTGCCAGTAGTACCCCGGGACAGGGAATAGGAGGTAGTGAGCAGTTCTTC
CDR3: CASSTPGQGIGGSEQFF
J: TRBJ2-1
size: -
D: TRBD1
V: TRBV19

DNA: TGTGCCAGCACTCAGGACAGGGTTTATGGCTACACCTTC
CDR3: CASTQDRVYGYTF
J: TRBJ1-2
size: -
D: TRBD1
V: TRBV6-6

DNA: TGTGCCAGCAGCTTAGAGCGGGCAGATACGCAGTATTTT
CDR3: CASSLERADTQYF
J: TRBJ2-3
size: -
D: -
V: TRBV13